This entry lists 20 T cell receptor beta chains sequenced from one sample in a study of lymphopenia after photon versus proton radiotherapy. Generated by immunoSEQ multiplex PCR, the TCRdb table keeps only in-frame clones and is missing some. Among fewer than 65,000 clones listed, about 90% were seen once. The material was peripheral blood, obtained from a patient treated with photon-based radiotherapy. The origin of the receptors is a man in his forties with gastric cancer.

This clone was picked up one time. In DNA form, the CDR3 reads TGTGCCAGCAGTGAAAGTAACTATGGCTACACCTTC. Its protein product is CASSESNYGYTF. The chain recombines TRBV2 with TRBJ1-2; D gene unclear. CDR1 SNHLY and CDR2 FYNNEI come from the germline V gene. The CDR3 spans 12 residues. Trimming left V 2 bases short and J 1 base short, with 2 bases between.

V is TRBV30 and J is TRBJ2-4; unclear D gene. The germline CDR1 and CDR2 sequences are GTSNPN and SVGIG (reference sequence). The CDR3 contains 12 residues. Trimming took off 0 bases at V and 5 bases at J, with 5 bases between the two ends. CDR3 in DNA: TGTGCCTGGAGTGTGGGTCAAAACATTCAGTACTTC. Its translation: CAWSVGQNIQYF.

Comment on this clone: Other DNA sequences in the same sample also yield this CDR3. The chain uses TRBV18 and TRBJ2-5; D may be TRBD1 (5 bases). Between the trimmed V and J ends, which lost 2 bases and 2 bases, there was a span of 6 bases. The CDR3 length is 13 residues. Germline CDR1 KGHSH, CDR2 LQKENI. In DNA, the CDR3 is TGTGCCAGCTCACCAGGGGCGCAAGAGACCCAGTACTTC. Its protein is CASSPGAQETQYF.

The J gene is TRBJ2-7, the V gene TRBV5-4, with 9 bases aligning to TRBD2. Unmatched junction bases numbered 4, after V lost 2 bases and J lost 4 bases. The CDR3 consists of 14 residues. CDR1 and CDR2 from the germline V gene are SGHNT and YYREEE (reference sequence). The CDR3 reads CASSFAGGRYEQYF. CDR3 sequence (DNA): TGTGCCAGCAGCTTTGCGGGGGGGCGGTACGAGCAGTACTTC. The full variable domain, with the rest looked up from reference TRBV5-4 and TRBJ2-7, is ETGVTQSPTHLIKTRGQQVTLRCSSQSGHNTVSWYQQALGQGPQFIFQYYREEENGRGNFPPRFSGLQFPNYSSELNVNALELDDSALYLCASSFAGGRYEQYFGPGTRLTVT.

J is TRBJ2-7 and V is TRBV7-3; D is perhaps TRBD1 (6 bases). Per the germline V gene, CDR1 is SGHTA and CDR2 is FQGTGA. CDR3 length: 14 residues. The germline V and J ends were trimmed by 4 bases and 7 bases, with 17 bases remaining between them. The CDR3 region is CASSSADRPWEQYF. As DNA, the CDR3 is TGTGCCAGCAGCTCGGCCGACAGGCCGTGGGAGCAGTACTTC.

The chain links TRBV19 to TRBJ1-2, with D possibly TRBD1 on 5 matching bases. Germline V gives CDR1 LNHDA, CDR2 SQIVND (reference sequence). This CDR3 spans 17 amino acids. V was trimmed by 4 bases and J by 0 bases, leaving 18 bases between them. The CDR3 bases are TGTGCCAGTAGTAAACTCCCCGGGGGGATGGCTAACTATGGCTACACCTTC. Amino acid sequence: CASSKLPGGMANYGYTF.

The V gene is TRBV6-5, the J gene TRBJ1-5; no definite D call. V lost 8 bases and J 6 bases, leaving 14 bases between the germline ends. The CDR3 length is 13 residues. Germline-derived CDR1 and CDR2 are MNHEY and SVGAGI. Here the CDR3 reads CASGPHTSQPQHF. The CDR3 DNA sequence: TGTGCCAGCGGCCCACATACCAGTCAGCCCCAGCATTTT.

The CDR3 loop reads CASSPLVAGELFF. CDR3 DNA sequence: TGCGCCAGCAGCCCACTGGTAGCCGGGGAGCTGTTTTTT. The V call is TRBV4-3, the J call TRBJ2-2; D uncertain. Trimming removed 4 bases from V and 6 bases from J, with 9 bases in between. Germline-derived CDR1 and CDR2 are LGHNA and YSLEER. This CDR3 region has 13 residues.

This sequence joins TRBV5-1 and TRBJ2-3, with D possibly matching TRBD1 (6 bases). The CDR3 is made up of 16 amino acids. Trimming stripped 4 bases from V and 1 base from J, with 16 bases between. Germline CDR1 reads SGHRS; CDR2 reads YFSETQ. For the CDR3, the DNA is TGCGCCAGCAGCCGCAGGGGAATGGGAGGCACAGATACGCAGTATTTT. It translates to CASSRRGMGGTDTQYF.

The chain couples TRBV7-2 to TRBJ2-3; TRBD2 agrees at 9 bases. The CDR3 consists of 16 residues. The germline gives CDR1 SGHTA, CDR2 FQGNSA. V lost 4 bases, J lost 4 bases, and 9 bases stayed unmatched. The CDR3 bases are TGTGCCAGCAGCTCCGCGGGAGGGCGTGCGGCAGATACGCAGTATTTT. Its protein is CASSSAGGRAADTQYF.

DNA for the CDR3: TGTGCCAGCAGTGACAAAGCAGATACGCAGTATTTT. Translation: CASSDKADTQYF. This chain uses TRBV6-4 with TRBJ2-3; D call uncertain. V shed 2 bases and J shed 4 bases, with 4 bases lying between them. The germline V gene encodes CDR1 MRHNA and CDR2 SNTAGT. The CDR3 covers 12 residues.

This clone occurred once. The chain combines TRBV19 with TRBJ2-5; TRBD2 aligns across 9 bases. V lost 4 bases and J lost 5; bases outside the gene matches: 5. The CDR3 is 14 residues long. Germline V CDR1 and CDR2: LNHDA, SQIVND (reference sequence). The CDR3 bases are TGTGCCAGTAGTACACAAGCGGGGGGCGAGACCCAGTACTTC. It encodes CASSTQAGGETQYF.

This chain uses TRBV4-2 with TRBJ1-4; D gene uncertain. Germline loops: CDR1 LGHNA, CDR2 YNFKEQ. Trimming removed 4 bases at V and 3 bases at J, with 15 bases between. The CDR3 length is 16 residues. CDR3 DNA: TGTGCCAGCAGCCTTAATCCCCGGGCTGCTAATGAAAAACTGTTTTTT. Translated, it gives CASSLNPRAANEKLFF.

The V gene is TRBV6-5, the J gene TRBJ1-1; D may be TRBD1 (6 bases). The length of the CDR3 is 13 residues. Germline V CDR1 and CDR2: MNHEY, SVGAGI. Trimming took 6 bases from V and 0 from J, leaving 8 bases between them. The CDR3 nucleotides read TGTGCCAGCAGCCGGACAGTGAACACTGAAGCTTTCTTT. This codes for CASSRTVNTEAFF.

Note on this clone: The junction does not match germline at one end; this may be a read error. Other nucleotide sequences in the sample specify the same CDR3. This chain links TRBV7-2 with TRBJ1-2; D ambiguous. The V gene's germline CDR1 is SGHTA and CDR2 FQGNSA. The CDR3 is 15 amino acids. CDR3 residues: CASSLVPGNNYGYTF. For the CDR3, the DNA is TGCGCCAGCAGCTTAGTTCCCGGAAATAACTATGGCTACACCTTC. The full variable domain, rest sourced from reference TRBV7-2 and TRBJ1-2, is GAGVSQSPSNKVTEKGKDVELRCDPISGHTALYWYRQSLGQGLEFLIYFQGNSAPDKSGLPSDRFSAERTGGSVSTLTIQRTQQEDSAVYLCASSLVPGNNYGYTFGSGTRLTVV.

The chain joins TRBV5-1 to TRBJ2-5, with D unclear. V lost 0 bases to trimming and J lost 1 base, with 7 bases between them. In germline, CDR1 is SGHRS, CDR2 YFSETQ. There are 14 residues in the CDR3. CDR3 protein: CASSLATFQETQYF. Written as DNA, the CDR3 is TGCGCCAGCAGCTTGGCGACATTCCAAGAGACCCAGTACTTC.

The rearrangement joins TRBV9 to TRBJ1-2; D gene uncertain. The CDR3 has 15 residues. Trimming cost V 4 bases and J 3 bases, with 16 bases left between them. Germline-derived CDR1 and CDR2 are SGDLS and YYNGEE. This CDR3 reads CASSLVGSSDYGYTF. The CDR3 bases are TGTGCCAGCAGCCTCGTGGGGTCTTCGGACTATGGCTACACCTTC.

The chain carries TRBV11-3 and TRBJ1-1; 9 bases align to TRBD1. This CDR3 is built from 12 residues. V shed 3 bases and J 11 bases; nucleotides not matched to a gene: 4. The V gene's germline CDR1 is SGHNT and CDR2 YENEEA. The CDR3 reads CASSLVGQGAFF. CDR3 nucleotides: TGTGCCAGCAGCTTGGTGGGACAGGGCGCTTTCTTT.

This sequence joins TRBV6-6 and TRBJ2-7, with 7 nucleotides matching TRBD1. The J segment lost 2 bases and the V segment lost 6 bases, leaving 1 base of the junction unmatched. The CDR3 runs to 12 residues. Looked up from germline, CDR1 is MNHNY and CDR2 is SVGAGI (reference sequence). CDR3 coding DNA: TGTGCCAGCAGGACAGGGACCTACGAGCAGTACTTC. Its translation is CASRTGTYEQYF.

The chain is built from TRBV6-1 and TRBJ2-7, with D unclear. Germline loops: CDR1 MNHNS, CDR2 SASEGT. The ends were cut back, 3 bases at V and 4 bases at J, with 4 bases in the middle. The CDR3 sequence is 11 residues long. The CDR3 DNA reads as TGTGCCAGCAGTGATTGGTACGAGCAGTACTTC. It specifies CASSDWYEQYF.